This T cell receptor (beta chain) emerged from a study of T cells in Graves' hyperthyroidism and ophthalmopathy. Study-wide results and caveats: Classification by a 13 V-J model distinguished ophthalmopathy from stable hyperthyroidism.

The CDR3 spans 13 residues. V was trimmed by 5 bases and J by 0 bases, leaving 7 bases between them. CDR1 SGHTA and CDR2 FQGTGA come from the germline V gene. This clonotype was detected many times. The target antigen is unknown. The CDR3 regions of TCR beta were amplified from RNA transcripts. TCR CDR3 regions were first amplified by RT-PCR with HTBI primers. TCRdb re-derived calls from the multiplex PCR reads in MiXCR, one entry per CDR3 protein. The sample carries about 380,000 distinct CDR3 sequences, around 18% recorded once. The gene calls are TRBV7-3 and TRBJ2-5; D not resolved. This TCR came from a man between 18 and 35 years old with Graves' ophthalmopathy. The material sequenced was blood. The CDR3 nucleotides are TGTGCCAGCAGCCAAGCGTACCAAGAGACCCAGTACTTC. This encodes CASSQAYQETQYF. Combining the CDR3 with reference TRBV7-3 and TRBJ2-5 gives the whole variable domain GAGVSQTPSNKVTEKGKYVELRCDPISGHTALYWYRQSLGQGPEFLIYFQGTGAADDSGLPNDRFFAVRPEGSVSTLKIQRTERGDSAVYLCASSQAYQETQYFGPGTRLLVL.